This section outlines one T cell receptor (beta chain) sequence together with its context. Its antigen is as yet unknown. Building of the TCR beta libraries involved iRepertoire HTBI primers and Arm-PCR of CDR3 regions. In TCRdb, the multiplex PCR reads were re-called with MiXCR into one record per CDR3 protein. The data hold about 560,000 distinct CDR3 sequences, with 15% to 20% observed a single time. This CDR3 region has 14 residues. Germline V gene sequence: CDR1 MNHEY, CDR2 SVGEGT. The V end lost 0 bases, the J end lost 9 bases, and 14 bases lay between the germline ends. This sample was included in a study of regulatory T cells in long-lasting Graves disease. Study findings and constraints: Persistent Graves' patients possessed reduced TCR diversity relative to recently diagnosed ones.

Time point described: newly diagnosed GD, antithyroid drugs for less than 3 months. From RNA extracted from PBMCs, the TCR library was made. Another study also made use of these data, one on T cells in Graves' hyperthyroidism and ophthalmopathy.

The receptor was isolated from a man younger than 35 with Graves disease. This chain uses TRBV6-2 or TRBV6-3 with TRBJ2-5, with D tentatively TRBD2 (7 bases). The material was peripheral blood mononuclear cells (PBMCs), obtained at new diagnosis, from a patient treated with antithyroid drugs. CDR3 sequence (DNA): TGTGCCAGCAGTTACTCAAGGGGGGGCGCGCCCCAGTACTTC. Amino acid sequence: CASSYSRGGAPQYF.